This T cell receptor beta chain was profiled in a study of T-cell reconstitution after alpha-beta-depleted transplantation in children. The TCRbeta library incorporated unique molecular identifiers. One entry per CDR3 protein, called by TCRdb with MiXCR from the PCR reads. Of a few hundred thousand distinct CDR3 sequences listed, roughly a tenth were seen once; the top ten hold under 30%. CDR1 KGHDR and CDR2 SFDVKD come from the germline V gene. J lost 5 bases, V lost 1 base, and 4 bases had no gene match. This CDR3 contains 16 residues. There are many counts of this clonotype. The sample was PBMCs, taken before TCRalphabeta/CD19-depleted stem cell transplant. This sequence was found in a child younger than two with acute myeloid leukemia, due to receive a stem cell transplant. This chain uses TRBV24-1 with TRBJ2-1; TRBD2 agrees at 10 bases. CDR3 coding DNA: TGTGCCACCAGTGATTTTACTAGCGGGGCGAACAATGAGCAGTTCTTC. It yields the protein CATSDFTSGANNEQFF.